Listed here are 9 T cell receptor beta chains from one sample, sequenced in a study of T cells in localized non-small cell lung cancer. Only in-frame clones appear in the TCRdb table, and some are missing; sequencing was by immunoSEQ multiplex PCR. The sample contains under 35,000 clones, around 92% of which appear only once. The input for sequencing was peripheral blood mononuclear cells, taken before any cancer treatment. These receptors came from a woman aged 40-69 years with stage III lung adenocarcinoma.

The V and J genes are TRBV2 and TRBJ2-4, with D perhaps matching TRBD1 (6 bases). V was shortened by 6 bases and J by 1 base, with 16 bases between the two germline ends. Germline lookup yields CDR1 SNHLY and CDR2 FYNNEI. The CDR3 is 16 amino acids. The CDR3 loop reads CASRMMVDRAKNIQYF. The DNA for the CDR3 is TGTGCCAGCAGGATGATGGTCGACAGGGCCAAAAACATTCAGTACTTC.

CDR3 sequence (DNA): TGTGCCATCAGTGGGAGCGGCCAAGAGACCCAGTACTTC. Its protein is CAISGSGQETQYF. The chain employs TRBV10-3 and TRBJ2-5; TRBD2 might be the D (5 bases). Germline V gives CDR1 ENHRY, CDR2 SYGVKD. The CDR3 spans 13 residues. Trimming removed 4 bases at V and 1 base at J, with 7 bases between.

The rearrangement joins TRBV28 to TRBJ2-2; 8 bases match TRBD2. CDR1 MDHEN and CDR2 SYDVKM come from the germline V gene. Trimming took 11 bases from V and 8 from J; bases not matched to a gene: 16. This CDR3 region has 15 residues. The CDR3 loop is CASSLEREPRGELFF. The DNA for the CDR3 is TGTGCCTCATCGCTAGAGCGGGAGCCCCGGGGGGAGCTGTTTTTT. Filled out from reference TRBV28 and TRBJ2-2, the complete variable domain reads DVKVTQSSRYLVKRTGEKVFLECVQDMDHENMFWYRQDPGLGLRLIYFSYDVKMKEKGDIPEGYSVSREKKERFSLILESASTNQTSMYLCASSLEREPRGELFFGEGSRLTVL.

V gene TRBV5-8 combines with J gene TRBJ1-5; D ambiguous. CDR3 length: 10 residues. V was clipped by 4 bases and J by 7 bases, with 3 bases between them. Per germline, CDR1 SGHTS and CDR2 YDEGEE. CDR3 nucleotide sequence: TGTGCCAGCAGCCCCCAGCCCCAGCATTTT. This gives the protein CASSPQPQHF.

The chain couples TRBV6-1 to TRBJ2-5; either TRBD1 or TRBD2 may fit D (7 bases each). The CDR3 consists of 14 residues. CDR1 and CDR2 from the germline V gene are MNHNS and SASEGT. CDR3 amino acids: CVSSAGGDQETQYF. The CDR3 DNA is TGTGTGAGCAGTGCAGGGGGGGACCAAGAGACCCAGTACTTC.

The J gene is TRBJ1-5, the V gene TRBV30, with D uncertain. The V end lost 0 bases, the J end lost 7 bases, and 10 bases lay between the germline ends. CDR3 length: 13 amino acids. Germline CDR1 is GTSNPN and CDR2 is SVGIG (reference sequence). CDR3 sequence: CAWSVPGYQPQHF. CDR3 in DNA: TGTGCCTGGAGTGTACCCGGGTACCAGCCCCAGCATTTT.

The chain couples TRBV5-1 to TRBJ1-4; D perhaps matches TRBD1 (5 bases). The CDR3 is made up of 13 amino acids. From germline, CDR1 is SGHRS and CDR2 YFSETQ. V lost 0 bases to trimming and J lost 7 bases, with 7 bases between them. The CDR3 sequence: CASSLEGVEKLFF. CDR3 nucleotides: TGCGCCAGCAGCTTGGAAGGGGTTGAAAAACTGTTTTTT.

This chain uses TRBV2 with TRBJ1-5; a weak D match, TRBD1 (6 bases). The CDR3 runs 14 residues. Between the trimmed V and J ends, which lost 4 bases and 2 bases, there was a span of 9 bases. CDR1 is SNHLY and CDR2 is FYNNEI in the germline V gene. The DNA of the CDR3 is TGTGCCAGCAGTGGAGCAGGGGGCAATCAGCCCCAGCATTTT. Residues: CASSGAGGNQPQHF.

This clone occurred once. V is TRBV5-1 and J is TRBJ1-2, with D possibly being TRBD1 (6 bases). Germline values: CDR1 SGHRS, CDR2 YFSETQ. V gave up 0 bases and J gave up 6 bases, with 12 bases separating them. There are 14 residues in the CDR3. The CDR3 sequence: CASSLARGGDGYTF. CDR3 nucleotide sequence: TGCGCCAGCAGCTTGGCCAGGGGAGGCGATGGCTACACCTTC.